Listed below are T cell receptor beta chains from one sample, sequenced in a study of identical twins. TCRdb re-called the 5' RACE reads through MiXCR, storing one row per CDR3 protein. There are roughly 240,000 distinct CDR3 sequences in the sample; around 7% occur only once, and roughly 3.6% lies in the top ten. Another study also made use of these data, one on yellow fever vaccine responses in identical twins.

Sequenced: memory (CD45RO+) T cells sorted from blood. These receptor sequences come from a young woman in good health. CDR3s include the opening cysteine and the closing phenylalanine or tryptophan. The D gene is left open where the match is weak. Size is stated for part of the rows, as once, few or many counts, or as a class when the clone is expanded.

few,TRBV20-1,TRBJ2-3,TRBD2,TGCAGTGCTACCCAACTAGCGGGAGGCACGAATACGCAGTATTTT,CSATQLAGGTNTQYF
few,TRBV2,TRBJ2-1,NA,TGTGCCAGCAGACGACAGACACGGGAGCAGTTCTTC,CASRRQTREQFF
NA,TRBV9,TRBJ2-2,TRBD2,TGTGCCAGCAGCGTAGATCCAGCGGGAACCACCGGGGAGCTGTTTTTT,CASSVDPAGTTGELFF
NA,TRBV7-3,TRBJ2-1,TRBD2,TGTGCCAGCAGCCAATTACTAGCGCGCTCCTACAATGAGCAGTTCTTC,CASSQLLARSYNEQFF
few,TRBV5-1,TRBJ1-3,NA,TGCGCCAGCAGCTTGATGGGGGGCACCTCTGGAAACACCATATATTTT,CASSLMGGTSGNTIYF
many,TRBV27,TRBJ2-2,TRBD1,TGTGCCAGCAGTGGGACAGGGGGAATCAAGCGGGAGCTGTTTTTT,CASSGTGGIKRELFF
many,TRBV12-3/TRBV12-4,TRBJ1-4,TRBD1,TGTGCCAGCAGCCCGACAGGGCTTAGTAATGAAAAACTGTTTTTT,CASSPTGLSNEKLFF
few,TRBV7-9,TRBJ2-3,NA,TGTGCCAGCAGCTTAGCGGTCCCCCCGGATACGCAGTATTTT,CASSLAVPPDTQYF
NA,TRBV10-3,TRBJ1-6,TRBD1,TGTGCCATCCGTGACAGGGAGAATTCACCCCTCCACTTT,CAIRDRENSPLHF
many,TRBV12-3/TRBV12-4,TRBJ1-3,NA,TGTGCCAGCAGAATAAACAGGTTGACTGGAAACACCATATATTTT,CASRINRLTGNTIYF
many,TRBV10-3,TRBJ2-1,TRBD2,TGTGCCATCAGTATCAACACGGGACTAGCGGGATCTGAGCAGTTCTTC,CAISINTGLAGSEQFF
many,TRBV2,TRBJ2-7,NA,TGTGCCAGCATCGTGAGTAGCCCGGGCGAGCAGTACTTC,CASIVSSPGEQYF
NA,TRBV20-1,TRBJ2-7,NA,TGCAGTGCTATCTTTCCGGGATCCGCTCATTCGGAACAGTACTTC,CSAIFPGSAHSEQYF
many,TRBV7-8,TRBJ1-2,TRBD1,TGTGCCAGCAGCTCTTCCGGGACAGGGGACGGCTACACCTTC,CASSSSGTGDGYTF
NA,TRBV20-1,TRBJ2-5,NA,TGCAGTGCTAGAGAAGAGCCGCTGGCCCAGTACTTC,CSAREEPLAQYF
many,TRBV28,TRBJ1-2,NA,TGTGCCAGCAGCCCTGGTGGTGGGGCTTATGGCTACACCTTC,CASSPGGGAYGYTF
many,TRBV12-3/TRBV12-4,TRBJ2-2,NA,TGTGCCAGCAGTACCAGGGAGCTGTTTTTT,CASSTRELFF
NA,TRBV10-2,TRBJ1-5,TRBD1,TGCGCCAGCAGGCAGGGGGCGCAGGGCAATCAGCCCCAGCATTTT,CASRQGAQGNQPQHF
NA,TRBV3-1,TRBJ1-6,NA,TGTGCCAGCAGCCCCGGACGGGCAGGTTCACCCCTCCACTTT,CASSPGRAGSPLHF
many,TRBV7-2,TRBJ2-3,TRBD2,TGTGCCAGCAGCGTAACTAGCGAAAAAACAGATACGCAGTATTTT,CASSVTSEKTDTQYF
NA,TRBV20-1,TRBJ2-1,TRBD2,TGCAGTGCTTGGGGACTAGGTAATGAGCAGTTCTTC,CSAWGLGNEQFF